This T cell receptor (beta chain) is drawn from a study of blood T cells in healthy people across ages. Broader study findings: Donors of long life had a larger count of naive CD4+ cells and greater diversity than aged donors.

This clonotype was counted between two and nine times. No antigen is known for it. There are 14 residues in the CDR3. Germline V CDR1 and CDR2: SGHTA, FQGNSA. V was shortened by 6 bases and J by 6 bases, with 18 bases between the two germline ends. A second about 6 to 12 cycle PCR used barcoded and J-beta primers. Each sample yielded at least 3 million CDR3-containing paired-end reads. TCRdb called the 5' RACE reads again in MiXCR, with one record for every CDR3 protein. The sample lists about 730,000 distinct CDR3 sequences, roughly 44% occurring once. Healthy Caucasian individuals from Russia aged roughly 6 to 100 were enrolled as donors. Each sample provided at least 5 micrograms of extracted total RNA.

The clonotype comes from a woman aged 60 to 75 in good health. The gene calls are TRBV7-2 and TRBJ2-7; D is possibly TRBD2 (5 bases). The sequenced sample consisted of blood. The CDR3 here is CASSPGLLVGEQYF. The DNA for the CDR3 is TGTGCCAGCAGTCCAGGACTCCTCGTCGGCGAGCAGTACTTC.